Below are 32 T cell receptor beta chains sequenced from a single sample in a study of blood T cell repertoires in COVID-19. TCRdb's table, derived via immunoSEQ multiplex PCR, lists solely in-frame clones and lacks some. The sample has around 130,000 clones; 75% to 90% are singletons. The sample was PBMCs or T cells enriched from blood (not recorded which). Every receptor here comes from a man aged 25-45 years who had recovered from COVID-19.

In nucleotides, the CDR3 is TGTGCCAGCAGACAGACTAGCGGGAGAGGTAATGAGCAGTTCTTC. Its protein product is CASRQTSGRGNEQFF. The rearrangement links TRBV2 to TRBJ2-1; 12 positions match TRBD2. The CDR3 contains 15 residues. The junction had 7 bases not matched to a gene; V was cut back by 6 bases and J by 7 bases. Germline V gene data show CDR1 as SNHLY and CDR2 as FYNNEI.

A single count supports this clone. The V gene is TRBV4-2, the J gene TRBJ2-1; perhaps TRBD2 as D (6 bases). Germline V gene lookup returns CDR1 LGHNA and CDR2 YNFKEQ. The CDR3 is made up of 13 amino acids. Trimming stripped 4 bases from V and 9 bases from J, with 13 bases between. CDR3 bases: TGTGCCAGCAGCCTTTTACCTAGCGTTGAGCAGTTCTTC. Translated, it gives CASSLLPSVEQFF.

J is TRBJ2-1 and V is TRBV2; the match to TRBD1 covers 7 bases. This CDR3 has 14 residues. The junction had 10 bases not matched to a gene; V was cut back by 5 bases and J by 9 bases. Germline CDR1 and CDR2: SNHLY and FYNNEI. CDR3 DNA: TGTGCCAGCAGTCAGGGGGATTTATGGGGTGAGCAGTTCTTC. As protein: CASSQGDLWGEQFF.

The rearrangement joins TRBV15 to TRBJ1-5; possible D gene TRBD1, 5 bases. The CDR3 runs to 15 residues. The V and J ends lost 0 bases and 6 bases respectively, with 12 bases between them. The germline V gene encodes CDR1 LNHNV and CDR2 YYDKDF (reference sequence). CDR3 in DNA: TGTGCCACCAGCAGAGAGAGAGGAGGGGTTCAGCCCCAGCATTTT. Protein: CATSRERGGVQPQHF.

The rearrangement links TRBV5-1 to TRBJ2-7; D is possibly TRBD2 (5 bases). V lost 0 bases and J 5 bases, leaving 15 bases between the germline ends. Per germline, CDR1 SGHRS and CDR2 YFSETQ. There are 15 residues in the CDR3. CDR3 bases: TGCGCCAGCAGCTTGGAAAAGGTCGGGATGAACGAGCAGTACTTC. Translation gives CASSLEKVGMNEQYF.

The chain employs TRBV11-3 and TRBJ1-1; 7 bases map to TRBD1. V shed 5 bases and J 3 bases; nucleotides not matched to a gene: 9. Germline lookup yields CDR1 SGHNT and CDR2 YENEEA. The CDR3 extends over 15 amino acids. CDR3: CASSDRSGGHTEAFF. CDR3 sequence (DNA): TGTGCCAGCAGCGATCGTTCAGGGGGTCACACTGAAGCTTTCTTT.

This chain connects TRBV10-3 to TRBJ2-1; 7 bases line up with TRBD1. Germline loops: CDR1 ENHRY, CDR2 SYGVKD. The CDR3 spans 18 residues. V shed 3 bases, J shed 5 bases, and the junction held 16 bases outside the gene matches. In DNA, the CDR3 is TGTGCCATCAGTGACTTCGTTACCGGGACAGACGAGAACAATGAGCAGTTCTTC. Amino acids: CAISDFVTGTDENNEQFF.

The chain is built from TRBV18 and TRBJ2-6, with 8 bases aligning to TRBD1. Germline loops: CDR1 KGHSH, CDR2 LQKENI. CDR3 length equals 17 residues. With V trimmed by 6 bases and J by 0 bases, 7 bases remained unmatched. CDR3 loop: CASSQDRGISGANVLTF. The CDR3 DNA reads TGTGCCAGCTCTCAAGACAGGGGAATCTCTGGGGCCAACGTCCTGACTTTC.

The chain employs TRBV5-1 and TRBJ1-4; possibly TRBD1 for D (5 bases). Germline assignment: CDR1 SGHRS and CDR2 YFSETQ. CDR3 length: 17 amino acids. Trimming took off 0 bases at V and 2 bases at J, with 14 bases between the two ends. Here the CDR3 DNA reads TGCGCCAGCAGCTTGGGCAGGGTAGGGTCGACTAATGAAAAACTGTTTTTT. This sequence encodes CASSLGRVGSTNEKLFF. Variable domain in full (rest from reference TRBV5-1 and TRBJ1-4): KAGVTQTPRYLIKTRGQQVTLSCSPISGHRSVSWYQQTPGQGLQFLFEYFSETQRNKGNFPGRFSGRQFSNSRSEMNVSTLELGDSALYLCASSLGRVGSTNEKLFFGSGTQLSVL.

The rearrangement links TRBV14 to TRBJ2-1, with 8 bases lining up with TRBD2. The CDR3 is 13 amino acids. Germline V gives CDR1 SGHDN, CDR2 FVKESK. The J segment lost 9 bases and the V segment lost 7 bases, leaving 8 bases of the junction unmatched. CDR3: CASTFGGGFEQFF. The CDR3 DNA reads TGTGCCAGCACCTTCGGGGGGGGCTTTGAGCAGTTCTTC.

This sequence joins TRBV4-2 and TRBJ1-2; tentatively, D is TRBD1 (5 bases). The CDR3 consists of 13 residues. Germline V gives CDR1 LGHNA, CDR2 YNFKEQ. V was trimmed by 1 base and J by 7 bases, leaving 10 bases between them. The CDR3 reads CASSQGGRGGYTF. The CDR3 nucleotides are TGTGCCAGCAGCCAAGGAGGAAGGGGTGGCTACACCTTC.

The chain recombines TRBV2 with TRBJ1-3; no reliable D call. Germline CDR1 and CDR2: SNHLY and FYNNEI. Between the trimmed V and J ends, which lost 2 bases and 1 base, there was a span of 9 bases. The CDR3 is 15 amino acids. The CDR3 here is CASSETTRSGNTIYF. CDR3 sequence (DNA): TGTGCCAGCAGTGAAACGACTAGGTCTGGAAACACCATATATTTT. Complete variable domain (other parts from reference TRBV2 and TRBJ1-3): EPEVTQTPSHQVTQMGQEVILRCVPISNHLYFYWYRQILGQKVEFLVSFYNNEISEKSEIFDDQFSVERPDGSNFTLKIRSTKLEDSAMYFCASSETTRSGNTIYFGEGSWLTVV.

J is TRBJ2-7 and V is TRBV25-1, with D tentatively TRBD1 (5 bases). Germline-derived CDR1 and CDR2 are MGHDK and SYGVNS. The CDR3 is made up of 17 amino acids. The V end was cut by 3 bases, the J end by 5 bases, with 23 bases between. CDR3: CASSDYRGGAGLDEQYV. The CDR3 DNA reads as TGTGCCAGCAGTGATTATCGTGGTGGGGCAGGGTTGGACGAGCAGTACGTC.

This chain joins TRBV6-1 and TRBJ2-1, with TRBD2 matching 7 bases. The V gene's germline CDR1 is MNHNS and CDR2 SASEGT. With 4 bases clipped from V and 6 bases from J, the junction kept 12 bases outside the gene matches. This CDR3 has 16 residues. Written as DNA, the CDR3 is TGTGCCAGCAGTGGATCCGGGACTACCCACGGCAATGAGCAGTTCTTC. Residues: CASSGSGTTHGNEQFF.

The CDR3 nucleotides read TGCGCCAGCAGCTTGGTAGGACTAGCGGGCTACGAGCAGTACTTC. Encoded protein: CASSLVGLAGYEQYF. The chain joins TRBV5-1 to TRBJ2-7; the match to TRBD2 covers 11 bases. CDR1 and CDR2 (germline): SGHRS, YFSETQ. The CDR3 sequence is 15 residues long. V dropped 0 bases and J dropped 3; count of bases not matched to a gene: 2.

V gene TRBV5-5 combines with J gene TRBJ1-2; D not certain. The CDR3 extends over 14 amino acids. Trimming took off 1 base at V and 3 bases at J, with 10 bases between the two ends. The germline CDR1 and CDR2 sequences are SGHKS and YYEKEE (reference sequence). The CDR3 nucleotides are TGTGCCAGCAGCTTGAATCCAGAAGACTATGGCTACACCTTC. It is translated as CASSLNPEDYGYTF.

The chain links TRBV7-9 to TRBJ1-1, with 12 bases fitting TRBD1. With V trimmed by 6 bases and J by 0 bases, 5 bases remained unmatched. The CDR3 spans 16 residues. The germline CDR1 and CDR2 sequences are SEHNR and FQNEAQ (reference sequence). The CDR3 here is CASRLGTGGLNTEAFF. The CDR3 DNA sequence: TGTGCCAGCAGACTTGGGACAGGGGGCCTGAACACTGAAGCTTTCTTT. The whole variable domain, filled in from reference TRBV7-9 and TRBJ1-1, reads DTGVSQNPRHKITKRGQNVTFRCDPISEHNRLYWYRQTLGQGPEFLTYFQNEAQLEKSRLLSDRFSAERPKGSFSTLEIQRTEQGDSAMYLCASRLGTGGLNTEAFFGQGTRLTVV.

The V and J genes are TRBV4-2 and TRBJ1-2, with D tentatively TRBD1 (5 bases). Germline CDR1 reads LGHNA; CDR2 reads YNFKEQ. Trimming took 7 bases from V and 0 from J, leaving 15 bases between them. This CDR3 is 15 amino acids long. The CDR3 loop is CASKNRTNANYGYTF. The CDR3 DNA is TGTGCCAGCAAGAACAGGACAAACGCTAACTATGGCTACACCTTC.

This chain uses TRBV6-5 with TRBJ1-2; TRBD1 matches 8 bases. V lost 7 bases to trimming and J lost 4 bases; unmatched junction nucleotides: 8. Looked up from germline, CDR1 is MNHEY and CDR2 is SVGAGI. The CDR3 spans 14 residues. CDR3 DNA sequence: TGTGCCAGCACGGGTCAGGGGGCGAGCTATGGCTACACCTTC. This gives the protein CASTGQGASYGYTF.

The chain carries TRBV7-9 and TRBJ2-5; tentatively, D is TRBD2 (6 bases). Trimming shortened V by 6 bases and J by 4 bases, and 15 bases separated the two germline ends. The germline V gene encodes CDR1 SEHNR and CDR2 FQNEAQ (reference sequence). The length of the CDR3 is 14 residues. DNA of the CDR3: TGTGCCAGCAGTGGGCGGGGACTGGGAGAGACCCAGTACTTC. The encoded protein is CASSGRGLGETQYF.

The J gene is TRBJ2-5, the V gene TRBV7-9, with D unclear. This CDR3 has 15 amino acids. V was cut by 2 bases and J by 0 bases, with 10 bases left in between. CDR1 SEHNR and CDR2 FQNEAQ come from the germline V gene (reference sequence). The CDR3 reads CASSLLQANQETQYF. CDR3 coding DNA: TGTGCCAGCAGCTTACTGCAGGCTAACCAAGAGACCCAGTACTTC. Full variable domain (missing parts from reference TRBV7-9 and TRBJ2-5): DTGVSQNPRHKITKRGQNVTFRCDPISEHNRLYWYRQTLGQGPEFLTYFQNEAQLEKSRLLSDRFSAERPKGSFSTLEIQRTEQGDSAMYLCASSLLQANQETQYFGPGTRLLVL.

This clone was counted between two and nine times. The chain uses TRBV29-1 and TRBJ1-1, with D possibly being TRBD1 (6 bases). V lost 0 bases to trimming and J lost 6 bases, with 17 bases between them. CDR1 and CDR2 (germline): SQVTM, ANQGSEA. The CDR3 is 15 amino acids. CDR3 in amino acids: CSVEDLGGQYSEAFF. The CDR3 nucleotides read TGCAGCGTTGAAGATCTGGGGGGGCAATACTCTGAAGCTTTCTTT.

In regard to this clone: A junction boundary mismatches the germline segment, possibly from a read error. CDR3 residues: CSVEDTGNVF. Written as DNA, the CDR3 is TGCAGCGTTGAAGATACAGGGAATGTCTTC. The chain joins TRBV29-1 to TRBJ2-1, with TRBD1 as a possible D gene (6 bases). Germline-derived CDR1 and CDR2 are SQVTM and ANQGSEA. The CDR3 is made up of 10 amino acids.

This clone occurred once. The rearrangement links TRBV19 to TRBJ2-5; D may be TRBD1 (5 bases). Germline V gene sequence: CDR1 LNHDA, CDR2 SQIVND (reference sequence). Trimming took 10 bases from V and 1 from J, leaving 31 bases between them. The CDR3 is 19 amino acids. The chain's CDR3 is CATPATAFYCLPTQETQYF. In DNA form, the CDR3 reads TGTGCCACTCCGGCGACAGCCTTTTACTGCCTACCCACCCAAGAGACCCAGTACTTC.

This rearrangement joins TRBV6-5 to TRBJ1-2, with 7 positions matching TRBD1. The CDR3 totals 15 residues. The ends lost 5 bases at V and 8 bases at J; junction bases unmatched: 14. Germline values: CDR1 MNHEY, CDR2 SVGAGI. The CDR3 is CASSPSLTGWKGYTF. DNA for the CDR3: TGTGCCAGCAGTCCATCCTTGACAGGGTGGAAAGGCTACACCTTC.

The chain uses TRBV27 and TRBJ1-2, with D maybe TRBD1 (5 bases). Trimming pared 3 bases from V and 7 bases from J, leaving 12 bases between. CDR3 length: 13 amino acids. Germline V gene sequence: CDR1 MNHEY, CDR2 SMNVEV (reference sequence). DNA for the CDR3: TGTGCCAGCAGTTTTTTAGGGGCTCGTGGCTACACCTTC. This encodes CASSFLGARGYTF.

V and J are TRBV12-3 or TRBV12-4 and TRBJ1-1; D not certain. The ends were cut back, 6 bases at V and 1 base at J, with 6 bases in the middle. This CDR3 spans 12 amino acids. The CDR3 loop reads CASSEGNTEAFF. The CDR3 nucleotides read TGTGCCAGCAGCGAGGGGAACACTGAAGCTTTCTTT.

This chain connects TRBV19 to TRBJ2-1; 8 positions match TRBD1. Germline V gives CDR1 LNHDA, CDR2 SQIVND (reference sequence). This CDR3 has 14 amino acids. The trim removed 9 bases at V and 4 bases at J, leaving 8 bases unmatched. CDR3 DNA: TGTGCCAGCAGCGGACAGGGAAATTACAATGAGCAGTTCTTC. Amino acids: CASSGQGNYNEQFF.

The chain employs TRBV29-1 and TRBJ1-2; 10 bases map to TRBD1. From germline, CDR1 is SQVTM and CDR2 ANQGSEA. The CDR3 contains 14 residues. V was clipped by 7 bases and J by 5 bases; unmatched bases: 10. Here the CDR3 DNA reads TGCAGCGCTGTCCGCTTGGACAGGGGGTATGGCTACACCTTC. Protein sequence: CSAVRLDRGYGYTF.

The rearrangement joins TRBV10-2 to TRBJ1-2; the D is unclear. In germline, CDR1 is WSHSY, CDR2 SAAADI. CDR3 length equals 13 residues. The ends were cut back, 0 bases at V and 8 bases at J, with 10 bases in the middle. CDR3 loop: CASSESNVQGYTF. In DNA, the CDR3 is TGCGCCAGCAGTGAGTCGAATGTACAAGGCTACACCTTC.

Written as DNA, the CDR3 is TGTGCCAGCAGCCATAAGGGCGGGAAAAGCACAGATACGCAGTATTTT. Amino acid sequence: CASSHKGGKSTDTQYF. The chain is built from TRBV3-1 (or the pseudogene TRBV3-2) and TRBJ2-3, with D possibly TRBD2 on 6 matching bases. The germline V gene has CDR1 LGHDT and CDR2 YNNKEL (reference sequence). This CDR3 is built from 16 residues. V lost 3 bases and J lost 0, with 13 bases in between.

CDR3 loop: CASSFAANPDTQYF. In DNA, the CDR3 is TGTGCCAGCAGTTTTGCGGCTAATCCAGATACGCAGTATTTT. This chain connects TRBV27 to TRBJ2-3; the D is unclear. V gave up 3 bases and J gave up 4 bases, with 11 bases separating them. The CDR3 contains 14 residues. The germline gives CDR1 MNHEY, CDR2 SMNVEV (reference sequence).